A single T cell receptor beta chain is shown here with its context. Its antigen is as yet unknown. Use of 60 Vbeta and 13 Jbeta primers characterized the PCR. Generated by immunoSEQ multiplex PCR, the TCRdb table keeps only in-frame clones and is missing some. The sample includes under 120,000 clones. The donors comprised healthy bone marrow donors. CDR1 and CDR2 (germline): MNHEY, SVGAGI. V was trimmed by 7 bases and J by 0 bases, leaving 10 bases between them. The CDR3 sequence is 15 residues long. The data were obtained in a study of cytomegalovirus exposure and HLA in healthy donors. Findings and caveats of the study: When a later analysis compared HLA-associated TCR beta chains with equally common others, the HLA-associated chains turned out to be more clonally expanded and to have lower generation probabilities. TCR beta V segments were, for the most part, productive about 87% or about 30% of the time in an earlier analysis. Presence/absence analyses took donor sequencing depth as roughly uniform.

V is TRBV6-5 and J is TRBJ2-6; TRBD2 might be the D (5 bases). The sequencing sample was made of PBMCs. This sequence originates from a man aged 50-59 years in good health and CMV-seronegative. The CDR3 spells CASKRELSGANVLTF. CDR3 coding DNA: TGTGCCAGCAAGAGGGAACTCTCTGGGGCCAACGTCCTGACTTTC.